A single T cell receptor (beta chain) is shown here with its context. Assay: immunoSEQ multiplex PCR; the TCRdb copy retains only in-frame clones and omits some. Of about 89,000 clones in the sample, around 90% were seen once. This sample was taken from a study of OX40 agonist ivuxolimab in advanced cancers. The V and J ends lost 3 bases and 8 bases, in that order; junction bases with no gene match: 6. The CDR3 is made up of 14 amino acids. CDR1 and CDR2 (germline): PRHDT, FYEKMQ (reference sequence). The chain recombines TRBV13 with TRBJ1-4; 7 bases match TRBD1. This sample comprised CD4+ or CD8+ T cells sorted from blood, obtained in a trial of the OX40 agonist ivuxolimab. The receptor was derived from an adult with an advanced solid tumor such as melanoma, head and neck, liver or kidney cancer. The CDR3, as DNA: TGTGCCAGCAGCTTGGACAGGAGATCGGAAAAACTGTTTTTT. Translated: CASSLDRRSEKLFF.